These 27 T cell receptor beta chains share one sample of origin, sequenced in a study of PD-L1 blockade in urothelial cancer. Libraries were prepared by immunoSEQ multiplex PCR; TCRdb keeps only in-frame clonotypes and omits some of them. The sample lists approximately 110,000 clones, about 85% occurring once. Material: PBMCs, obtained around atezolizumab (anti-PD-L1) treatment. The receptors stem from a man aged 50-60 years with urothelial cancer.

The chain recombines TRBV27 with TRBJ2-1; TRBD1 matches at 7 bases. The V gene end was trimmed by 6 bases and the J gene end by 6 bases; junction bases not matched to a gene: 5. The CDR3 runs to 13 residues. CDR1 is MNHEY, CDR2 SMNVEV, per germline (reference sequence). The CDR3 here is CASRMTGSNEQFF. The CDR3 region has the DNA TGTGCCAGCAGGATGACAGGGAGCAATGAGCAGTTCTTC.

CDR3 nucleotide sequence: TGTGCCAGCAGCCGACTAGCGGGAGTAGGGACCCAGTACTTC. This sequence encodes CASSRLAGVGTQYF. The chain combines TRBV11-1 with TRBJ2-5; the match to TRBD2 covers 12 bases. Germline V lookup: CDR1 SGHAT, CDR2 FQDESV (reference sequence). Trimming took 5 bases from V and 7 from J; bases not matched to a gene: 5. The CDR3 is made up of 14 amino acids. Looking up the rest from reference TRBV11-1 and TRBJ2-5 gives the full variable domain: EAEVAQSPRYKITEKSQAVAFWCDPISGHATLYWYRQILGQGPELLVQFQDESVVDDSQLPKDRFSAERLKGVDSTLKIQPAELGDSAMYLCASSRLAGVGTQYFGPGTRLLVL.

In this sample, this clone turned up once. The chain couples TRBV7-3 to TRBJ2-3; 12 positions agree with TRBD2. This CDR3 is 14 amino acids long. Germline V gene lookup returns CDR1 SGHTA and CDR2 FQGTGA. Unmatched junction bases numbered 3, after V lost 8 bases and J lost 3 bases. In DNA form, the CDR3 reads TGTGCCAGCGGTCTAGCGGGAGGGACAGATACGCAGTATTTT. Translation: CASGLAGGTDTQYF.

This clone has a single count. This chain connects TRBV7-6 to TRBJ2-5; 7 bases map to TRBD1. This CDR3 comprises 15 residues. CDR1 and CDR2 from the germline V gene are SGHVS and FNYEAQ. V lost 8 bases to trimming and J lost 2 bases; unmatched junction nucleotides: 11. CDR3 nucleotides: TGTGCCAGCGGTGGACGACCGGGACAGCAAGAGACCCAGTACTTC. Translated: CASGGRPGQQETQYF.

This chain links TRBV7-8 with TRBJ2-1, with TRBD2 matching 8 bases. Per the germline V gene, CDR1 is SGHVS and CDR2 is FQNEAQ. This CDR3 contains 15 residues. After removal of 2 bases from V and 1 base from J, the junction contained 1 base not matched to a gene. In DNA form, the CDR3 reads TGTGCCAGCAGCTTAACGGGAGGGTCCTACAATGAGCAGTTCTTC. Translation: CASSLTGGSYNEQFF.

This clone was counted only a few times. J is TRBJ1-6 and V is TRBV9; 7 positions agree with TRBD1. Germline loops: CDR1 SGDLS, CDR2 YYNGEE. The CDR3 covers 15 residues. Trimming at V came to 4 bases and at J to 5 bases, leaving 6 bases not matched to a gene. CDR3: CASSTRDRNNSPLHF. Here the CDR3 DNA reads TGTGCCAGCAGCACTCGGGACAGAAATAATTCACCCCTCCACTTT. Based on the CDR3 plus reference TRBV9 and TRBJ1-6, the full variable domain is DSGVTQTPKHLITATGQRVTLRCSPRSGDLSVYWYQQSLDQGLQFLIQYYNGEERAKGNILERFSAQQFPDLHSELNLSSLELGDSALYFCASSTRDRNNSPLHFGNGTRLTVT.

The rearrangement links TRBV5-4 to TRBJ2-2; 10 positions agree with TRBD2. The junction had 7 bases not matched to a gene; V was cut back by 4 bases and J by 4 bases. This CDR3 region has 16 residues. CDR1 is SGHNT, CDR2 YYREEE, per germline (reference sequence). Here the CDR3 DNA reads TGTGCCAGCAGCGGGGGACTAGCGTGGGCCACCGGGGAGCTGTTTTTT. Protein: CASSGGLAWATGELFF.

V usage is TRBV27 and J usage is TRBJ2-7; 13 nucleotides align to TRBD2. Germline V gives CDR1 MNHEY, CDR2 SMNVEV (reference sequence). The junction had 13 bases not matched to a gene; V was cut back by 5 bases and J by 0 bases. This CDR3 region has 19 residues. CDR3 protein: CASSPAGLAGEGPSYEQYF. The CDR3 bases are TGTGCCAGCAGTCCCGCCGGACTAGCGGGAGAAGGGCCCTCCTACGAGCAGTACTTC.

V usage is TRBV5-1 and J usage is TRBJ1-6; the D is unclear. V was shortened by 0 bases and J by 5 bases, with 6 bases between the two germline ends. CDR3 length: 14 residues. CDR1 SGHRS and CDR2 YFSETQ come from the germline V gene. Here the CDR3 reads CASSLVPDNSPLHF. Here the CDR3 DNA reads TGCGCCAGCAGCTTGGTTCCAGATAATTCACCCCTCCACTTT.

The chain employs TRBV5-1 and TRBJ1-2; possibly TRBD1 for D (6 bases). CDR3 length: 14 amino acids. Germline CDR1 SGHRS, CDR2 YFSETQ. V lost 1 base, J lost 3 bases, and 10 bases lay in between. CDR3 DNA sequence: TGCGCCAGCAGCTTGTACAGGGCTGACTATGGCTACACCTTC. Translating gives CASSLYRADYGYTF.

The genes are TRBV9 and TRBJ1-2; D not certain. V shed 1 base and J shed 8 bases, with 15 bases lying between them. This CDR3 has 14 residues. CDR1 and CDR2 from the germline V gene are SGDLS and YYNGEE. The CDR3 nucleotides read TGTGCCAGCAGCGTACACGACGGCCCGGAGGGCTACACCTTC. It yields the protein CASSVHDGPEGYTF.

This clone was detected once. The V and J genes are TRBV4-1 and TRBJ2-1; 13 positions agree with TRBD2. The ends lost 4 bases at V and 8 bases at J; junction bases unmatched: 5. CDR3 length equals 15 residues. The germline V gene has CDR1 MGHRA and CDR2 YSYEKL. CDR3 region: CASSLGLAGVYEQFF. The CDR3 region has the DNA TGCGCCAGCAGCCTCGGACTAGCGGGAGTCTATGAGCAGTTCTTC.

The chain employs TRBV4-1 and TRBJ2-1, with 10 bases matching TRBD2. The CDR3 extends over 18 amino acids. Germline V gene data show CDR1 as MGHRA and CDR2 as YSYEKL. V shed 0 bases, J shed 5 bases, and the junction held 10 bases outside the gene matches. CDR3 DNA: TGCGCCAGCAGCCAAGACTTGCGTGGACTAGCGGTGAACAATGAGCAGTTCTTC. Translated: CASSQDLRGLAVNNEQFF.

This clone was seen a single time. The J gene is TRBJ1-5, the V gene TRBV28, with no clear D. The V gene's germline CDR1 is MDHEN and CDR2 SYDVKM. The V gene lost 6 bases and the J gene lost 4 bases, with 7 bases spanning the gap. The CDR3 has 12 amino acids. CDR3 nucleotides: TGTGCCAGCAGGAGGCCTAATCAGCCCCAGCATTTT. This codes for CASRRPNQPQHF. Using reference TRBV28 and TRBJ1-5 for the parts outside the CDR3, the full variable domain is DVKVTQSSRYLVKRTGEKVFLECVQDMDHENMFWYRQDPGLGLRLIYFSYDVKMKEKGDIPEGYSVSREKKERFSLILESASTNQTSMYLCASRRPNQPQHFGDGTRLSIL.

The V gene is TRBV6-4, the J gene TRBJ2-3; tentative D call: TRBD2 (6 bases). The ends were cut back, 6 bases at V and 5 bases at J, with 6 bases in the middle. Germline V gives CDR1 MRHNA, CDR2 SNTAGT. The CDR3 consists of 11 residues. The CDR3 DNA reads as TGTGCCAGCAGGGGGGGAGATACGCAGTATTTT. It translates to CASRGGDTQYF.

This clone was seen more than once but under ten times. This chain joins TRBV5-1 and TRBJ2-2, with D perhaps matching TRBD2 (6 bases). The CDR3 has 15 amino acids. Germline loops: CDR1 SGHRS, CDR2 YFSETQ. V was trimmed by 0 bases and J by 2 bases, leaving 8 bases between them. CDR3 in amino acids: CASSLDGSNTGELFF. The CDR3 DNA sequence: TGCGCCAGCAGCTTGGACGGGAGCAACACCGGGGAGCTGTTTTTT.

The rearrangement links TRBV18 to TRBJ2-1; 12 positions agree with TRBD2. Unmatched junction bases numbered 6, after V lost 3 bases and J lost 0 bases. CDR3 length: 18 residues. The V gene's germline CDR1 is KGHSH and CDR2 LQKENI. CDR3 sequence reads: CASSPPGLAGSSYNEQFF. DNA for the CDR3: TGTGCCAGCTCACCGCCGGGACTAGCGGGTAGCTCCTACAATGAGCAGTTCTTC. The variable domain in full, with the rest retrieved from reference TRBV18 and TRBJ2-1, is NAGVMQNPRHLVRRRGQEARLRCSPMKGHSHVYWYRQLPEEGLKFMVYLQKENIIDESGMPKERFSAEFPKEGPSILRIQQVVRGDSAAYFCASSPPGLAGSSYNEQFFGPGTRLTVL.

This rearrangement joins TRBV6-5 to TRBJ2-3, with TRBD2 matching 12 bases. The CDR3 loop spans 15 amino acids. In germline, CDR1 is MNHEY, CDR2 SVGAGI. With V trimmed by 2 bases and J by 6 bases, 3 bases remained unmatched. The CDR3 nucleotides read TGTGCCAGCAGTTACACTAGCGGGAGGATGGATACGCAGTATTTT. Its translation: CASSYTSGRMDTQYF.

The J gene is TRBJ1-5, the V gene TRBV15; 7 positions agree with TRBD1. V shed 3 bases and J 2 bases; nucleotides not matched to a gene: 4. Germline loops: CDR1 LNHNV, CDR2 YYDKDF (reference sequence). This CDR3 is 15 amino acids long. This CDR3 reads CATSRLTGGNQPQHF. The CDR3 DNA follows: TGTGCCACCAGCAGGCTAACAGGGGGCAATCAGCCCCAGCATTTT. Together with reference TRBV15 and TRBJ1-5, the CDR3 gives the full variable domain: DAMVIQNPRYQVTQFGKPVTLSCSQTLNHNVMYWYQQKSSQAPKLLFHYYDKDFNNEADTPDNFQSRRPNTSFCFLDIRSPGLGDTAMYLCATSRLTGGNQPQHFGDGTRLSIL.

The chain carries TRBV27 and TRBJ2-5, with 9 bases fitting TRBD2. The CDR3 contains 18 residues. Per germline, CDR1 MNHEY and CDR2 SMNVEV (reference sequence). With 0 bases clipped from V and 5 bases from J, the junction kept 13 bases outside the gene matches. The CDR3 region has the DNA TGTGCCAGCAGTTTATCGGGGACTAGCACGATGAGGGGGGAGACCCAGTACTTC. Its translation: CASSLSGTSTMRGETQYF.

The chain uses TRBV19 and TRBJ1-2; perhaps TRBD1 as D (6 bases). With 8 bases removed from V and 5 bases from J, the gap between germline ends came to 9 bases. This CDR3 is 11 amino acids long. Germline CDR1 and CDR2: LNHDA and SQIVND (reference sequence). Here the CDR3 DNA reads TGTGCCAGTGCGCAGGGGTATGGCTACACCTTC. Translating it yields CASAQGYGYTF.

This chain uses TRBV7-2 with TRBJ1-2; the match to TRBD1 covers 9 bases. The J segment lost 5 bases and the V segment lost 5 bases, leaving 6 bases of the junction unmatched. Per the germline V gene, CDR1 is SGHTA and CDR2 is FQGNSA. CDR3 length equals 14 residues. The CDR3 protein is CASSATGGGYGYTF. The CDR3 DNA follows: TGTGCCAGCAGCGCCACAGGGGGCGGATATGGCTACACCTTC.

There are a few counts of this clone. The chain combines TRBV6-1 with TRBJ2-1, with D tentatively TRBD1 (5 bases). The CDR3 consists of 12 residues. Germline loops: CDR1 MNHNS, CDR2 SASEGT. The V and J ends lost 6 bases and 10 bases respectively, with 13 bases between them. The CDR3 DNA reads TGTGCCAGCAGAGACACAGGAGAGGAGCAGTTCTTC. It encodes CASRDTGEEQFF.

The V and J genes are TRBV30 and TRBJ2-7, with 13 bases matching TRBD2. The CDR3 is made up of 14 amino acids. J was trimmed by 5 bases and V by 5 bases; bases with no gene match: 6. CDR1 and CDR2 (germline): GTSNPN, SVGIG (reference sequence). CDR3 sequence reads: CAWEGLAGVHEQYF. The CDR3 region has the DNA TGTGCCTGGGAAGGACTAGCGGGAGTCCACGAGCAGTACTTC.

This clone came up once. V usage is TRBV5-5 and J usage is TRBJ1-5, with 7 bases that match TRBD1. Per the germline V gene, CDR1 is SGHKS and CDR2 is YYEKEE (reference sequence). V lost 2 bases and J lost 5; bases outside the gene matches: 4. The CDR3 covers 14 residues. CDR3: CASSFSQGDQPQHF. The CDR3 nucleotides read TGTGCCAGCAGCTTTTCCCAGGGGGATCAGCCCCAGCATTTT.

The chain joins TRBV5-1 to TRBJ1-6; weak D call: TRBD1 (6 bases). The CDR3 spans 16 residues. The germline CDR1 and CDR2 sequences are SGHRS and YFSETQ. V shed 3 bases and J shed 0 bases, with 10 bases lying between them. CDR3 DNA sequence: TGCGCCAGCAGCTCTAGGGGGGGCTCCTATAATTCACCCCTCCACTTT. It translates to CASSSRGGSYNSPLHF. Full variable domain (remainder filled in from reference TRBV5-1 and TRBJ1-6): KAGVTQTPRYLIKTRGQQVTLSCSPISGHRSVSWYQQTPGQGLQFLFEYFSETQRNKGNFPGRFSGRQFSNSRSEMNVSTLELGDSALYLCASSSRGGSYNSPLHFGNGTRLTVT.

Here the CDR3 reads CASTGGWWNTEAFF. DNA for the CDR3: TGTGCCAGTACAGGGGGCTGGTGGAACACTGAAGCTTTCTTT. The rearrangement links TRBV28 to TRBJ1-1; TRBD1 agrees at 9 bases. V was pared by 9 bases and J by 1 base, with 6 bases of the junction left unmatched. The CDR3 has 14 amino acids. Germline V CDR1 and CDR2: MDHEN, SYDVKM.